Presented here are 18 T cell receptor beta chains from one specimen sequenced in a study of radiation and T cells in renal cell carcinoma. Specified treatment: 15 Gy SBRT to primary tumor, nephrectomy 4 weeks later. The repertoire was sequenced with immunoSEQ multiplex PCR; TCRdb's copy has only in-frame clones and lacks some. Of about 20,000 clones listed, around 63% are singletons. Sequencing was performed on tumor tissue, taken from a patient whose treatment included radiotherapy and nephrectomy. These receptors all stem from a woman between 70 and 85 years old with renal cell carcinoma.

V and J are TRBV6-6 and TRBJ2-7, with 9 bases aligning to TRBD1. This CDR3 spans 14 amino acids. Germline V gives CDR1 MNHNY, CDR2 SVGAGI (reference sequence). Trimming cost V 2 bases and J 3 bases; bases outside gene matches: 2. The CDR3 DNA is TGTGCCAGCAGTTACCGGGACAGGGACTACGAGCAGTACTTC. It yields the protein CASSYRDRDYEQYF.

This clone was seen just once. The chain employs TRBV9 and TRBJ1-1; TRBD1 matches 7 bases. J was trimmed by 1 base and V by 4 bases; bases with no gene match: 10. Germline loops: CDR1 SGDLS, CDR2 YYNGEE. This CDR3 region has 16 residues. The CDR3 DNA is TGTGCCAGCAGCCTCTCACCAGACAGGGAGAACACTGAAGCTTTCTTT. Its translation is CASSLSPDRENTEAFF.

The gene calls are TRBV19 and TRBJ1-2; 7 positions agree with TRBD1. Looked up from germline, CDR1 is LNHDA and CDR2 is SQIVND (reference sequence). V lost 7 bases and J lost 3; bases outside the gene matches: 8. The CDR3 extends over 14 amino acids. The CDR3 reads CASIRTGSYYGYTF. The CDR3 DNA reads TGTGCCAGTATTCGGACAGGAAGCTACTATGGCTACACCTTC.

The gene calls are TRBV6-5 and TRBJ1-2; D gene unclear. Deletions cut 2 bases from V and 7 bases from J, with 11 bases between. The CDR3 extends over 13 amino acids. Germline loops: CDR1 MNHEY, CDR2 SVGAGI. DNA for the CDR3: TGTGCCAGCAGTTACGCCGCTCGGGGTGGCTACACCTTC. This codes for CASSYAARGGYTF.

The chain is built from TRBV29-1 and TRBJ2-3; TRBD1 might be the D (5 bases). The V gene's germline CDR1 is SQVTM and CDR2 ANQGSEA. The CDR3 loop spans 13 amino acids. V lost 5 bases to trimming and J lost 5 bases, with 14 bases between them. CDR3 bases: TGCAGCGTTAGTCCAGGGCCTGGAGATACGCAGTATTTT. This sequence encodes CSVSPGPGDTQYF.

This clone was observed once. The genes are TRBV6-5 and TRBJ2-7; D remains ambiguous. V was trimmed by 2 bases and J by 0 bases, leaving 14 bases between them. The CDR3 runs to 16 residues. Germline V gene sequence: CDR1 MNHEY, CDR2 SVGAGI. CDR3 in DNA: TGTGCCAGCAGTTACCTACAGTCTATCGGCTCCTACGAGCAGTACTTC. Encoded protein: CASSYLQSIGSYEQYF.

This chain connects TRBV7-9 to TRBJ2-5, with a weak D call TRBD2 (5 bases). The germline V and J ends were trimmed by 0 bases and 7 bases, with 15 bases remaining between them. The CDR3 sequence is 15 residues long. The germline CDR1 and CDR2 sequences are SEHNR and FQNEAQ (reference sequence). CDR3 nucleotide sequence: TGTGCCAGCAGCTTAGCGCTGGGGTCTGAGGGGACCCAGTACTTC. Amino acid sequence: CASSLALGSEGTQYF.

This clone has a handful of counts. The chain has TRBV19 and TRBJ2-3; no firm D call. The CDR3 has 15 amino acids. Germline CDR1 is LNHDA and CDR2 is SQIVND (reference sequence). V lost 3 bases and J lost 1, with 11 bases in between. CDR3 sequence reads: CASSIQDVRTDTQYF. CDR3 bases: TGTGCCAGTAGTATTCAGGACGTTCGCACAGATACGCAGTATTTT.

Only a few counts were recorded for this clone. V is TRBV13 and J is TRBJ1-2; the match to TRBD1 covers 10 bases. V lost 3 bases, J lost 4 bases, and 2 bases stayed unmatched. In germline, CDR1 is PRHDT, CDR2 FYEKMQ (reference sequence). This CDR3 has 14 residues. The CDR3 sequence is CASSLGTGAYGYTF. The CDR3 bases are TGTGCCAGCAGCTTGGGGACAGGGGCCTATGGCTACACCTTC.

The rearrangement links TRBV6-6 to TRBJ1-1, with TRBD1 matching 9 bases. CDR1 MNHNY and CDR2 SVGAGI come from the germline V gene (reference sequence). J was trimmed by 2 bases and V by 4 bases; bases with no gene match: 8. The CDR3 extends over 16 amino acids. CDR3 in DNA: TGTGCCAGCAGTTCCGGACAGGGGCTAAAAAACACTGAAGCTTTCTTT. Translation gives CASSSGQGLKNTEAFF.

The chain couples TRBV7-6 to TRBJ2-3; D possibly matches TRBD1 or TRBD2 (5 bases each). V was shortened by 1 base and J by 6 bases, with 11 bases between the two germline ends. Germline V gene data show CDR1 as SGHVS and CDR2 as FNYEAQ. CDR3 length equals 14 residues. The CDR3 region has the DNA TGTGCCAGCAGCTTAGACGGGGCTCTCGATACGCAGTATTTT. Its protein is CASSLDGALDTQYF.

This clone was counted a few times. This chain connects TRBV4-3 to TRBJ1-2, with D uncertain. This CDR3 has 17 residues. With 0 bases removed from V and 4 bases from J, the gap between germline ends came to 18 bases. CDR1 and CDR2 (germline): LGHNA, YSLEER. The CDR3 DNA reads as TGCGCCAGCAGCCAAGATCTAACCGCAGGCCCGTCCTATGGCTACACCTTC. Protein sequence: CASSQDLTAGPSYGYTF.

This chain uses TRBV7-2 with TRBJ1-3; D perhaps matches TRBD1 (5 bases). The CDR3 has 16 residues. The V gene's germline CDR1 is SGHTA and CDR2 FQGNSA. Deletions cut 1 base from V and 2 bases from J, with 12 bases between. CDR3 in DNA: TGTGCCAGCAGCTTAGTTGGGGGGGGAACTGGAAACACCATATATTTT. Encoded protein: CASSLVGGGTGNTIYF. The variable domain in full, completed from reference TRBV7-2 and TRBJ1-3, reads GAGVSQSPSNKVTEKGKDVELRCDPISGHTALYWYRQSLGQGLEFLIYFQGNSAPDKSGLPSDRFSAERTGGSVSTLTIQRTQQEDSAVYLCASSLVGGGTGNTIYFGEGSWLTVV.

The chain uses TRBV30 and TRBJ1-1, with TRBD1 as a possible D gene (5 bases). Per the germline V gene, CDR1 is GTSNPN and CDR2 is SVGIG (reference sequence). There are 12 residues in the CDR3. V was shortened by 5 bases and J by 4 bases, with 11 bases between the two germline ends. The CDR3 DNA follows: TGTGCCTGGTCTGGGGGTGTCACTGAAGCTTTCTTT. It codes for CAWSGGVTEAFF.

V and J are TRBV9 and TRBJ1-1; D is undetermined. Trimming cost V 0 bases and J 1 base, with 13 bases left between them. Germline V gene lookup returns CDR1 SGDLS and CDR2 YYNGEE. The CDR3 extends over 16 amino acids. CDR3 region: CASSVGGRVGNTEAFF. In DNA form, the CDR3 reads TGTGCCAGCAGCGTAGGAGGGCGGGTCGGGAACACTGAAGCTTTCTTT.

The rearrangement links TRBV5-1 to TRBJ2-1, with 8 bases lining up with TRBD2. The CDR3 loop spans 15 amino acids. The V and J ends lost 6 bases and 0 bases, in that order; junction bases with no gene match: 5. Germline assignment: CDR1 SGHRS and CDR2 YFSETQ. The CDR3 sequence is CASTPGGGSYNEQFF. CDR3 DNA sequence: TGCGCCAGCACCCCGGGAGGGGGCTCCTACAATGAGCAGTTCTTC.

V is TRBV2 and J is TRBJ2-2; 8 nucleotides agree with TRBD1. Trimming at V came to 6 bases and at J to 6 bases, leaving 3 bases not matched to a gene. Germline loops: CDR1 SNHLY, CDR2 FYNNEI. This CDR3 spans 13 amino acids. CDR3 sequence (DNA): TGTGCCAGCAGATCGGACAGGGCCGGGGAGCTGTTTTTT. Translated, it gives CASRSDRAGELFF.

Only a few counts were recorded for this clone. The rearrangement uses TRBV27 and TRBJ2-7; no firm D call. The V and J ends lost 4 bases and 0 bases respectively, with 16 bases between them. Germline CDR1 and CDR2: MNHEY and SMNVEV (reference sequence). The CDR3 contains 16 residues. The CDR3 coding sequence is TGTGCCAGCAGTTCCCACCCGGCGGCAAGCTCCTACGAGCAGTACTTC. Translated, it gives CASSSHPAASSYEQYF.